The 24 T cell receptor beta chains below were found in one sample sequenced in a study of cytomegalovirus exposure and HLA in healthy donors. The study ran its PCR with 60 Vbeta and 13 Jbeta primers. Method: immunoSEQ multiplex PCR; TCRdb's copy keeps in-frame clones and lacks some. The table lists about 35,000 clones. Sequences were obtained from PBMCs. These receptor sequences come from a woman aged 40 to 50 in good health and CMV-seropositive.

The rearrangement uses TRBV28 and TRBJ1-2; D uncertain. Germline CDR1 reads MDHEN; CDR2 reads SYDVKM. The V end lost 3 bases, the J end lost 4 bases, and 15 bases lay between the germline ends. The CDR3 is made up of 15 amino acids. CDR3 sequence reads: CASSFGRRVGYGYTF. CDR3 nucleotide sequence: TGTGCCAGCAGTTTCGGCCGGAGGGTGGGCTATGGCTACACCTTC.

The gene calls are TRBV9 and TRBJ2-5; TRBD1 is a possible D gene (6 bases). V was trimmed by 4 bases and J by 6 bases, leaving 13 bases between them. CDR3 length: 13 amino acids. The germline V gene encodes CDR1 SGDLS and CDR2 YYNGEE. The CDR3 bases are TGTGCCAGCAGCCCAGGACAGATAAAGACCCAGTACTTC. This codes for CASSPGQIKTQYF.

CDR3 amino acids: CATWTGGSSGANVLTF. Here the CDR3 DNA reads TGTGCCACTTGGACAGGGGGCTCCTCTGGGGCCAACGTCCTGACTTTC. The rearrangement links TRBV10-3 to TRBJ2-6; 11 positions agree with TRBD1. Germline CDR1 ENHRY, CDR2 SYGVKD. Trimming took 10 bases from V and 0 from J; bases not matched to a gene: 5. This CDR3 region has 16 residues.

To note about this clone: An end of the junction differs from the germline gene, which may be a read error. V usage is TRBV4-1 and J usage is TRBJ1-2; D perhaps matches TRBD1 (5 bases). The CDR3 spans 15 residues. The germline V gene encodes CDR1 MGHRA and CDR2 YSYEKL. The CDR3 nucleotides read TGCGCCAGCAGCCAAGGGTGGAGGGGAGATTATGGCCACACCTTC. As protein: CASSQGWRGDYGHTF.

The gene calls are TRBV19 and TRBJ2-7; 9 positions agree with TRBD2. CDR3 size: 18 residues. V lost 0 bases, J lost 5 bases, and 14 bases stayed unmatched. In germline, CDR1 is LNHDA, CDR2 SQIVND (reference sequence). DNA of the CDR3: TGTGCCAGTAGTATAGAGCCCGCAAGGGCGGGAGGGCTTCACGAGCAGTACTTC. Residues: CASSIEPARAGGLHEQYF.

The chain recombines TRBV7-9 with TRBJ2-1; TRBD2 agrees at 11 bases. In germline, CDR1 is SEHNR, CDR2 FQNEAQ (reference sequence). The CDR3 has 19 residues. V gave up 0 bases and J gave up 8 bases; unmatched junction bases: 15. The CDR3 spells CASSLAEDSGRARAHEQFF. CDR3 DNA: TGTGCCAGCAGCTTAGCGGAGGATAGCGGGAGGGCTAGAGCTCATGAGCAGTTCTTC.

DNA for the CDR3: TGTGCCAGCAGCGTTCAGGGTGGCGACGAGCAGTACTTC. Protein sequence: CASSVQGGDEQYF. The chain uses TRBV9 and TRBJ2-7, with D possibly matching TRBD1 (5 bases). The V end was cut by 2 bases, the J end by 5 bases, with 11 bases between. CDR1 and CDR2 from the germline V gene are SGDLS and YYNGEE. There are 13 residues in the CDR3.

The chain employs TRBV28 and TRBJ1-2; D not resolved. V lost 11 bases, J lost 4 bases, and 8 bases lay in between. Germline values: CDR1 MDHEN, CDR2 SYDVKM. This CDR3 is 10 amino acids long. The CDR3 region is CADYGYGYTF. The CDR3 nucleotides read TGTGCCGATTACGGCTATGGCTACACCTTC.

About this clone: Additional DNA sequences in this sample encode the identical CDR3. The rearrangement links TRBV19 to TRBJ2-3, with a possible D match to TRBD2 (5 bases). Trimming cost V 1 base and J 4 bases, with 9 bases left between them. The germline CDR1 and CDR2 sequences are LNHDA and SQIVND (reference sequence). The length of the CDR3 is 14 residues. The CDR3 DNA sequence: TGTGCCAGTAGTATAGTCGGGGTGTCAGATACGCAGTATTTT. Its translation is CASSIVGVSDTQYF.

The J gene is TRBJ1-2, the V gene TRBV7-9; D is possibly TRBD1 (5 bases). V was shortened by 3 bases and J by 10 bases, with 9 bases between the two germline ends. Looked up from germline, CDR1 is SEHNR and CDR2 is FQNEAQ (reference sequence). This CDR3 comprises 11 residues. The CDR3 spells CASSLGGAYTF. For the CDR3, the DNA is TGTGCCAGCAGCTTGGGAGGGGCCTACACCTTC. Full variable domain (missing parts from reference TRBV7-9 and TRBJ1-2): DTGVSQNPRHKITKRGQNVTFRCDPISEHNRLYWYRQTLGQGPEFLTYFQNEAQLEKSRLLSDRFSAERPKGSFSTLEIQRTEQGDSAMYLCASSLGGAYTFGSGTRLTVV.

This clone is medium-sized by frequency. The chain is built from TRBV7-2 and TRBJ2-7, with D possibly TRBD1 on 6 matching bases. CDR1 and CDR2 from the germline V gene are SGHTA and FQGNSA. CDR3 size: 16 residues. Trimming removed 5 bases at V and 4 bases at J, with 21 bases between. CDR3 bases: TGTGCCAGCAGCCCCCGGGCCAGGGGCGTCGAATACGAGCAGTACTTC. Translated, it gives CASSPRARGVEYEQYF.

The chain combines TRBV11-2 with TRBJ2-1; no reliable D call. This CDR3 spans 12 amino acids. V dropped 7 bases and J dropped 12 bases, with 16 bases sitting between them. Per the germline V gene, CDR1 is SGHAT and CDR2 is FQNNGV. CDR3 sequence reads: CASTTRASGQFF. The CDR3 nucleotides read TGTGCCAGCACCACCCGCGCCTCGGGGCAGTTCTTC.

The chain uses TRBV27 and TRBJ1-1, with 9 bases matching TRBD1. J lost 4 bases, V lost 5 bases, and 8 bases had no gene match. CDR3 length: 15 residues. Germline V gene sequence: CDR1 MNHEY, CDR2 SMNVEV (reference sequence). In nucleotides, the CDR3 is TGTGCCAGCAGTGAAACAGGGGGCGGCCGCACTGAAGCTTTCTTT. This codes for CASSETGGGRTEAFF.

V is TRBV19 and J is TRBJ2-2; no definite D call. Per the germline V gene, CDR1 is LNHDA and CDR2 is SQIVND (reference sequence). Trimming took off 5 bases at V and 4 bases at J, with 11 bases between the two ends. The CDR3 is 14 amino acids. The CDR3 DNA follows: TGTGCCAGTAGTTCCTACTTTGGCACCGGGGAGCTGTTTTTT. Translating gives CASSSYFGTGELFF.

This chain connects TRBV19 to TRBJ1-4, with 7 positions matching TRBD1. CDR1 and CDR2 (germline): LNHDA, SQIVND (reference sequence). V lost 5 bases to trimming and J lost 8 bases; unmatched junction nucleotides: 8. The CDR3 length is 14 residues. This chain's CDR3 is CASSRGQDGEKLFF. For the CDR3, the DNA is TGTGCCAGTAGTCGCGGACAGGACGGCGAAAAACTGTTTTTT.

This chain uses TRBV10-2 with TRBJ1-1; 10 bases are shared with TRBD1. The V and J ends lost 5 bases and 4 bases, in that order; junction bases with no gene match: 7. CDR1 is WSHSY and CDR2 is SAAADI in the germline V gene. The CDR3 is 15 residues long. CDR3 sequence (DNA): TGCGCCAGCAGTTTCCCGGGACAGGGGATCACTGAAGCTTTCTTT. It yields the protein CASSFPGQGITEAFF.

V gene TRBV5-1 combines with J gene TRBJ2-6, with 9 bases lining up with TRBD1. V was clipped by 3 bases and J by 0 bases; unmatched bases: 7. CDR1 is SGHRS, CDR2 YFSETQ, per germline. The length of the CDR3 is 18 residues. Written as DNA, the CDR3 is TGCGCCAGCAGCTGGAAGACAGGGGGACTCTCTGGGGCCAACGTCCTGACTTTC. This codes for CASSWKTGGLSGANVLTF.

The chain recombines TRBV18 with TRBJ1-5, with D hard to call. Per the germline V gene, CDR1 is KGHSH and CDR2 is LQKENI. This CDR3 has 13 amino acids. Trimming pared 3 bases from V and 6 bases from J, leaving 9 bases between. CDR3 loop: CASSPTVAQPQHF. The CDR3 DNA reads as TGTGCCAGCTCACCTACGGTTGCTCAGCCCCAGCATTTT.

The V call is TRBV28, the J call TRBJ2-3, with 7 bases lining up with TRBD2. The V and J ends lost 1 base and 9 bases, in that order; junction bases with no gene match: 7. The CDR3 is 14 residues long. The germline V gene encodes CDR1 MDHEN and CDR2 SYDVKM. The CDR3, as DNA: TGTGCCAGCAGTTTATTGCAGACCGGGGGGACGCAGTATTTT. It specifies CASSLLQTGGTQYF.

This chain connects TRBV6-5 to TRBJ1-5, with 7 bases aligning to TRBD1. CDR1 MNHEY and CDR2 SVGAGI come from the germline V gene. The CDR3 has 14 residues. V lost 6 bases to trimming and J lost 3 bases; unmatched junction nucleotides: 5. For the CDR3, the DNA is TGTGCCAGCAGCCGAGGGACAGTCAATCAGCCCCAGCATTTT. Protein product: CASSRGTVNQPQHF.

A word on this clone: Other DNA sequences in this specimen translate into the identical CDR3. V is TRBV18 and J is TRBJ2-3, with D possibly being TRBD1 (6 bases). The V end lost 8 bases, the J end lost 0 bases, and 12 bases lay between the germline ends. CDR1 is KGHSH, CDR2 LQKENI, per germline. The CDR3 is made up of 14 amino acids. This CDR3 reads CASSQQGSTDTQYF. The CDR3 region has the DNA TGTGCCAGCAGTCAACAGGGAAGCACAGATACGCAGTATTTT. Full variable domain (outside the CDR3, taken from reference TRBV18 and TRBJ2-3): NAGVMQNPRHLVRRRGQEARLRCSPMKGHSHVYWYRQLPEEGLKFMVYLQKENIIDESGMPKERFSAEFPKEGPSILRIQQVVRGDSAAYFCASSQQGSTDTQYFGPGTRLTVL.

The J gene is TRBJ1-3, the V gene TRBV5-8, with D possibly matching TRBD1 (5 bases). This CDR3 contains 14 residues. Germline values: CDR1 SGHTS, CDR2 YDEGEE. V lost 5 bases and J lost 0, with 9 bases in between. CDR3 sequence reads: CASRDTSSGNTIYF. CDR3 DNA: TGTGCCAGCAGGGACACGAGCTCTGGAAACACCATATATTTT.

The chain recombines TRBV19 with TRBJ2-2; 7 bases are a match to TRBD1. The trim removed 3 bases at V and 1 base at J, leaving 2 bases unmatched. CDR3 length: 15 residues. Germline loops: CDR1 LNHDA, CDR2 SQIVND (reference sequence). As DNA, the CDR3 is TGTGCCAGTAGTATTAACAGGGGGAACACCGGGGAGCTGTTTTTT. Encoded protein: CASSINRGNTGELFF.

The gene calls are TRBV6-5 and TRBJ1-5, with 7 bases fitting TRBD1. Germline lookup yields CDR1 MNHEY and CDR2 SVGAGI. After removal of 4 bases from V and 3 bases from J, the junction contained 6 bases not matched to a gene. The CDR3 is 15 amino acids. The CDR3 here is CASSSRQGFNQPQHF. In nucleotides, the CDR3 is TGTGCCAGCAGTTCGAGACAGGGATTCAATCAGCCCCAGCATTTT.